These T cell receptor beta chains were read from a single sample in a study of persistence of HIV-infected CD4 T cells. Some clones are missing from TCRdb's copy, which holds only in-frame ones; the method was immunoSEQ multiplex PCR. Of 37,000 or so clones in the sample, about 91% were seen once. No antigen is known for these receptors. The sample was CD4+ T cells sorted from PBMCs after roughly 18-hour stimulation, taken from a patient who received antiretroviral therapy. Source of these receptors: an adult man with HIV who was CMV-seropositive. Each CDR3 is given with its conserved first and last residue. Each record gives: CDR3 DNA, CDR3 protein, J gene, D gene, clone size, V gene. D genes are given only for firm matches. Where a row states a size, it is once, few, many or the class of an expanded clone; other rows omit it.

CDR3nt: TGTGCCAGCAGCCGTAGCGGGGGGGCCGTTGATGAGCAGTTCTTC; CDR3aa: CASSRSGGAVDEQFF; j_gene: TRBJ2-1; d_gene: TRBD2; abundance: .; v_gene: TRBV6-2/TRBV6-3
CDR3nt: TGTGCCAGCAGTGAAATGGGGACTGAGATTTACGAGCAGTACTTC; CDR3aa: CASSEMGTEIYEQYF; j_gene: TRBJ2-7; d_gene: .; abundance: .; v_gene: TRBV6-1
CDR3nt: TGTGCCATCAGCTGGACAGGTCAAGATAATTCACCCCTCCACTTT; CDR3aa: CAISWTGQDNSPLHF; j_gene: TRBJ1-6; d_gene: TRBD1; abundance: .; v_gene: TRBV10-3
CDR3nt: TGTGCCATCAGTGAGTCCCGGAATCAGCCCCAGCATTTT; CDR3aa: CAISESRNQPQHF; j_gene: TRBJ1-5; d_gene: .; abundance: .; v_gene: TRBV10-3
CDR3nt: TGTGCCAGCAGCTTAGCGCGTACTAATGGAGGGGTCGGCAATCAGCCCCAGCATTTT; CDR3aa: CASSLARTNGGVGNQPQHF; j_gene: TRBJ1-5; d_gene: .; abundance: .; v_gene: TRBV7-9
CDR3nt: TGCAGCGTTGACGCACGGTCAGAAGCTTTCTTT; CDR3aa: CSVDARSEAFF; j_gene: TRBJ1-1; d_gene: .; abundance: few; v_gene: TRBV29-1
CDR3nt: TGTGCCAGCAGCCAAGGCGAGGGAAGGAAAGCTTTCTTT; CDR3aa: CASSQGEGRKAFF; j_gene: TRBJ1-1; d_gene: .; abundance: .; v_gene: TRBV3-1/TRBV3-2
CDR3nt: TGTGCTAGCAGCTTAGGGGCGTCTAGCGGGGGAAAGGAGACCCAGTACTTC; CDR3aa: CASSLGASSGGKETQYF; j_gene: TRBJ2-5; d_gene: TRBD2; abundance: .; v_gene: TRBV7-7
CDR3nt: TGTGCCATCAGTCCAGGACAGGCCACCCAAGAGACCCAGTACTTC; CDR3aa: CAISPGQATQETQYF; j_gene: TRBJ2-5; d_gene: TRBD1; abundance: .; v_gene: TRBV10-3
CDR3nt: TGTGCCAGCAGCCCCGGGACTAGGGGACATGAGCAGTTCTTC; CDR3aa: CASSPGTRGHEQFF; j_gene: TRBJ2-1; d_gene: TRBD2; abundance: .; v_gene: TRBV11-1
CDR3nt: TGTGCCATCAGTGAGTCGGACGAGGGCTACACCTTC; CDR3aa: CAISESDEGYTF; j_gene: TRBJ1-2; d_gene: .; abundance: .; v_gene: TRBV10-3
CDR3nt: TGTGCCAGCAGCAAGGTAGAGACCCAGTACTTC; CDR3aa: CASSKVETQYF; j_gene: TRBJ2-5; d_gene: .; abundance: .; v_gene: TRBV3-1/TRBV3-2
CDR3nt: TGTGCCAGCAGCGCCGCGCGGAGCTCCTATAATTCACCCCTCCACTTT; CDR3aa: CASSAARSSYNSPLHF; j_gene: TRBJ1-6; d_gene: .; abundance: .; v_gene: TRBV7-2
CDR3nt: TGTGCCAGAAGACAGGGCAGGGTAGGAGGAACTGAAGCTTTCTTT; CDR3aa: CARRQGRVGGTEAFF; j_gene: TRBJ1-1; d_gene: TRBD1; abundance: .; v_gene: TRBV2
CDR3nt: TGCGCCAGCAGCCAAGATCAAATTACTAACTATGGCTACACCTTC; CDR3aa: CASSQDQITNYGYTF; j_gene: TRBJ1-2; d_gene: .; abundance: once; v_gene: TRBV4-3
CDR3nt: TGCGCCAGCAGCTCCGGGACATCTGGTGAAAAACTGTTTTTT; CDR3aa: CASSSGTSGEKLFF; j_gene: TRBJ1-4; d_gene: .; abundance: .; v_gene: TRBV5-1
CDR3nt: TGTGCCATCAGTGAGTCTGACAGGGGGAATTCACCCCTCCACTTT; CDR3aa: CAISESDRGNSPLHF; j_gene: TRBJ1-6; d_gene: TRBD1; abundance: .; v_gene: TRBV10-3
CDR3nt: TGCGCCAGCAGTGAGCCTCACAGGGGGTGGTACGGCTACACCTTC; CDR3aa: CASSEPHRGWYGYTF; j_gene: TRBJ1-2; d_gene: TRBD1; abundance: .; v_gene: TRBV10-2
CDR3nt: TGTGCCAGCAGTTTCTCGATGGTTCGTCAGCCCCAGCATTTT; CDR3aa: CASSFSMVRQPQHF; j_gene: TRBJ1-5; d_gene: .; abundance: .; v_gene: TRBV28
CDR3nt: TGTGCCAGCAGCCAGGACTGGCATACTAACTACGAGCAGTACTTC; CDR3aa: CASSQDWHTNYEQYF; j_gene: TRBJ2-7; d_gene: .; abundance: .; v_gene: TRBV7-2
CDR3nt: TGTGCCAGCAGTTTGGGCGACGGGGGGGGGAATTCACCCCTCCACTTT; CDR3aa: CASSLGDGGGNSPLHF; j_gene: TRBJ1-6; d_gene: .; abundance: .; v_gene: TRBV27
CDR3nt: TGTGCCAGCAGACCGGGACAGGGTCGGAAAAATGGCTACACCTTC; CDR3aa: CASRPGQGRKNGYTF; j_gene: TRBJ1-2; d_gene: TRBD1; abundance: .; v_gene: TRBV9
CDR3nt: TGTGCCAGCAGCCAAGCTAGCATGGGTGAGCAGTTCTTC; CDR3aa: CASSQASMGEQFF; j_gene: TRBJ2-1; d_gene: .; abundance: .; v_gene: TRBV4-2
CDR3nt: TGTGCCAGCAGTTTAGGGGGTGCCTACAATGAGCAGTTCTTC; CDR3aa: CASSLGGAYNEQFF; j_gene: TRBJ2-1; d_gene: .; abundance: .; v_gene: TRBV5-4
CDR3nt: TGTGCCAGCAGTTTATCGGGGAGGGCAAACACTGAAGCTTTCTTT; CDR3aa: CASSLSGRANTEAFF; j_gene: TRBJ1-1; d_gene: .; abundance: .; v_gene: TRBV27
CDR3nt: TGCGCCAGCAGCCAAGTTATGTGTTGCAGGGACGAGCAGTACTTC; CDR3aa: CASSQVMCCRDEQYF; j_gene: TRBJ2-7; d_gene: .; abundance: .; v_gene: TRBV4-3
CDR3nt: TGTGCCAGCAGCCAATTATCTATGGTTAATGAGCAGTTCTTC; CDR3aa: CASSQLSMVNEQFF; j_gene: TRBJ2-1; d_gene: .; abundance: .; v_gene: TRBV9
CDR3nt: TGTGCCAGTAGTCGAAGGTTTGGCACTGAAGCTTTCTTT; CDR3aa: CASSRRFGTEAFF; j_gene: TRBJ1-1; d_gene: .; abundance: few; v_gene: TRBV19
CDR3nt: TGTGCCAGCAGTGACTCCGACAGGGGGTACACCGGGGAGCTGTTTTTT; CDR3aa: CASSDSDRGYTGELFF; j_gene: TRBJ2-2; d_gene: TRBD1; abundance: .; v_gene: TRBV6-4
CDR3nt: TGTGCCAGCTCACCGGATCAAAATCAGCCCCAGCATTTT; CDR3aa: CASSPDQNQPQHF; j_gene: TRBJ1-5; d_gene: .; abundance: .; v_gene: TRBV18
CDR3nt: TGTGCCAGCACGCTAGGGGACAAAGGAAACACCATATATTTT; CDR3aa: CASTLGDKGNTIYF; j_gene: TRBJ1-3; d_gene: .; abundance: .; v_gene: TRBV6-1
CDR3nt: TGCGCCAGCAGCTTCGGACAGAGTAATAGGGATACGCAGTATTTT; CDR3aa: CASSFGQSNRDTQYF; j_gene: TRBJ2-3; d_gene: .; abundance: .; v_gene: TRBV5-1
CDR3nt: TGTGCCTGGAGATCCGGGACAGCTCGAAGCGCTGAAGCTTTCTTT; CDR3aa: CAWRSGTARSAEAFF; j_gene: TRBJ1-1; d_gene: TRBD1; abundance: .; v_gene: TRBV30
CDR3nt: TGTGCCAGCTCACCAGGGACAGGGGGCTACGAGCAGTACTTC; CDR3aa: CASSPGTGGYEQYF; j_gene: TRBJ2-7; d_gene: TRBD1; abundance: .; v_gene: TRBV18
CDR3nt: TGTGCCAGCAGCTTAGCGCTCGCGGGGGCTTCCTACGAGCAGTACTTC; CDR3aa: CASSLALAGASYEQYF; j_gene: TRBJ2-7; d_gene: .; abundance: .; v_gene: TRBV7-2
CDR3nt: TGTGCCAGCAGTTTTCAGGGTGGGGCTTTCTTT; CDR3aa: CASSFQGGAFF; j_gene: TRBJ1-1; d_gene: .; abundance: .; v_gene: TRBV6-5
CDR3nt: TGTGCCTGGACAGCGACAACCGCCTATGGCTACACCTTC; CDR3aa: CAWTATTAYGYTF; j_gene: TRBJ1-2; d_gene: .; abundance: .; v_gene: TRBV30